This T cell receptor (beta chain) was sequenced for a study of shared clonotypes between healthy human individuals. About the research overall: Donors, aged 18 to 49, were a couple of women and a few men.

CDR3 length equals 16 residues. Germline V CDR1 and CDR2: WSHSY, SAAADI. V shed 5 bases, J shed 4 bases, and the junction held 14 bases outside the gene matches. In its sample, this clone was seen many times. The table came from immunoSEQ multiplex PCR; TCRdb's copy has only in-frame clones and leaves some out. The sample includes over a million clones, 78% seen only once; the top ten take more than 0.45%. The V gene is TRBV10-2, the J gene TRBJ2-7; 7 bases map to TRBD2. The source is a man younger than 30 in good health. Some clones in this sample may be carry-over from other donors' samples. Source material: memory CD4+ T cells from PBMCs. The subset denotes: CD45RA-negative fraction. Written as DNA, the CDR3 is TGCGCCAGCAGTCCACTCGGTGGTCTAGCGGAATACGAGCAGTACTTC. It codes for CASSPLGGLAEYEQYF.